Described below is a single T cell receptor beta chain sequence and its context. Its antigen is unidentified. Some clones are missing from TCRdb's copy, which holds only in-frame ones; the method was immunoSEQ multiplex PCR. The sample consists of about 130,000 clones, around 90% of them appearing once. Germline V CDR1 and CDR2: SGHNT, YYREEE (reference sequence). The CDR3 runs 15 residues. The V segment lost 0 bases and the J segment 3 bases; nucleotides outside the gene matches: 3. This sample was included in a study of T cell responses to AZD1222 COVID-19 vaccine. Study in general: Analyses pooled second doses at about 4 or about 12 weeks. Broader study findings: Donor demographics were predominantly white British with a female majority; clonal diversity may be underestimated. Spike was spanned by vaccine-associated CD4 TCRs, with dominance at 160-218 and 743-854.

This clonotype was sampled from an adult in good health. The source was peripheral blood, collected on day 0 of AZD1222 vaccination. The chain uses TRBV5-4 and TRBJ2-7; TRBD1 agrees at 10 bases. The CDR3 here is CASSLDWDRGYEQYF. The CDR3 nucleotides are TGTGCCAGCAGCTTGGACTGGGACAGGGGCTACGAGCAGTACTTC.